This T cell receptor beta chain was observed in a study of control samples from healthy donors and cancer patients. Assay: immunoSEQ multiplex PCR; the TCRdb copy retains only in-frame clones and omits some. Counted here are 100,000 to 150,000 clones, about 93% occurring once; the ten biggest clones make up around 2.3%. This clone was seen a few times. The CDR3 is made up of 15 amino acids. V shed 6 bases and J shed 1 base, with 12 bases lying between them. The germline CDR1 and CDR2 sequences are MNHEY and SVGAGI. The TCR originated in a man aged 35 to 55 in good health. Material: blood. The rearrangement joins TRBV6-5 to TRBJ2-2; a weak D match, TRBD2 (5 bases). CDR3 loop: CASRLRRGNTGELFF. The CDR3, as DNA: TGTGCCAGCAGACTACGACGGGGGAACACCGGGGAGCTGTTTTTT.